This T cell receptor (beta chain) was sequenced in a study of blood T cell repertoires in COVID-19. Study overall: Material from acute and convalescent COVID-19 was sourced from the United States, Italy and Spain. T cells, B-cell-depleted T cells, or PBMCs supplied cDNA or gDNA.

The V gene's germline CDR1 is SGHRS and CDR2 YFSETQ. The CDR3 runs 15 residues. V dropped 2 bases and J dropped 2; count of bases not matched to a gene: 5. The authors' processing: Estimation of nucleated cell counts relied on the amplification of reference gene primers. The repertoire was sequenced with immunoSEQ multiplex PCR; TCRdb's copy has only in-frame clones and lacks some. For V, J and clone size, that table is used; D and trimming come from the DNA. The sample has about 280,000 clones, 70% to 90% seen once. The rearrangement links TRBV5-1 to TRBJ2-3; 7 nucleotides line up with TRBD2. The sequence was obtained from a woman between 70 and 85 years old with acute or convalescent COVID-19. Sequencing was done on a sample of peripheral blood. DNA for the CDR3: TGCGCCAGCAGCTTCCGACTAGCATCCACAGATACGCAGTATTTT. Translation gives CASSFRLASTDTQYF.